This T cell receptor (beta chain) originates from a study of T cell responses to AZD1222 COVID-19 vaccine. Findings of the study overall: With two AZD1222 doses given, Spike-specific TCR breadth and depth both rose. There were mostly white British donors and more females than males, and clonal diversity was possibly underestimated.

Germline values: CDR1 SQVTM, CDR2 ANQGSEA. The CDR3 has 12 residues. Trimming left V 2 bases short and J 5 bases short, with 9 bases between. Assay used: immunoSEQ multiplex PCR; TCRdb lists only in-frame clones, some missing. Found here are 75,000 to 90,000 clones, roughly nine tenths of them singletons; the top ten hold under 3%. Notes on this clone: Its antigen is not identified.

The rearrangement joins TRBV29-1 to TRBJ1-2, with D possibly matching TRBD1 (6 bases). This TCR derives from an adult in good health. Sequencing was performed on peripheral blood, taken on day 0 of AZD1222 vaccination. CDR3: CSVEKQGYGYTF. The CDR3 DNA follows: TGCAGCGTTGAAAAACAGGGTTATGGCTACACCTTC. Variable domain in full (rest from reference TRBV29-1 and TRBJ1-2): SAVISQKPSRDICQRGTSLTIQCQVDSQVTMMFWYRQQPGQSLTLIATANQGSEATYESGFVIDKFPISRPNLTFSTLTVSNMSPEDSSIYLCSVEKQGYGYTFGSGTRLTVV.